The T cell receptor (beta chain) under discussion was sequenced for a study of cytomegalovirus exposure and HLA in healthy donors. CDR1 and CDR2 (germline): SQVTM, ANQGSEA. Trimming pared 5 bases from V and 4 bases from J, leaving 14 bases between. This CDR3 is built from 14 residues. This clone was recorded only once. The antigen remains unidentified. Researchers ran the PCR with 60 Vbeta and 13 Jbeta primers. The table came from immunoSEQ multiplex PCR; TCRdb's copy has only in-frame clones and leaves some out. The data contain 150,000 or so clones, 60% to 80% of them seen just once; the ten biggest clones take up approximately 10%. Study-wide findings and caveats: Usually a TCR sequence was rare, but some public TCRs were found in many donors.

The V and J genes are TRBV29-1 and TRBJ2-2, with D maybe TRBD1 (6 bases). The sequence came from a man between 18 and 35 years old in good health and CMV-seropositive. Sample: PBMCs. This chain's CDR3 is CSVYSDRFTGELFF. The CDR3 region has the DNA TGCAGCGTTTATTCGGACAGATTCACCGGGGAGCTGTTTTTT.